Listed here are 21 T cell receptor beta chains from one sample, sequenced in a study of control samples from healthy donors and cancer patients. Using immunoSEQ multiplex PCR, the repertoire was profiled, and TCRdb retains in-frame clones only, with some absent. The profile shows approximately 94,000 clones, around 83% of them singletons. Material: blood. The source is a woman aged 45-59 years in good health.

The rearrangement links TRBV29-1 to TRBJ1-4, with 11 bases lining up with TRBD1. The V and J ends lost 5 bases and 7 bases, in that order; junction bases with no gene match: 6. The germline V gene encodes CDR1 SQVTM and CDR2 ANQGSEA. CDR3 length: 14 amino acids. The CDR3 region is CSVTPGQGGEKLFF. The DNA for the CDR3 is TGCAGCGTTACCCCGGGACAGGGGGGTGAAAAACTGTTTTTT.

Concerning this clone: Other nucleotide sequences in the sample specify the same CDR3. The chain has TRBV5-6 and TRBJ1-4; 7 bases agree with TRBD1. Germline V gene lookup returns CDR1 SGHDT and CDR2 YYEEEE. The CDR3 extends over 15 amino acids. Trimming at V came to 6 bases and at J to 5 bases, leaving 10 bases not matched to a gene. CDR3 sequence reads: CASTQTGNSNEKLFF. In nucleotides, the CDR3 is TGTGCCAGCACGCAGACAGGGAACTCGAATGAAAAACTGTTTTTT.

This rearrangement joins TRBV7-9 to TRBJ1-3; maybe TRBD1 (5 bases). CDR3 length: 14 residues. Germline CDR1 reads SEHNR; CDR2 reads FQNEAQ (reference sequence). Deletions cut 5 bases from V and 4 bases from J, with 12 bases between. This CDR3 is CASSLYGTGNTIYF. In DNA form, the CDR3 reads TGTGCCAGCAGCCTTTATGGGACCGGAAACACCATATATTTT.

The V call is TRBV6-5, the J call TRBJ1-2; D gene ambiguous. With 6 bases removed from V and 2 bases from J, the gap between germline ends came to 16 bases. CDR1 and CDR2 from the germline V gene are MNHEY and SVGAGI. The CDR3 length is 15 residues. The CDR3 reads CASRPVLRYNYGYTF. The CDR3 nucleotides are TGTGCCAGCAGGCCCGTTCTTCGTTACAACTATGGCTACACCTTC.

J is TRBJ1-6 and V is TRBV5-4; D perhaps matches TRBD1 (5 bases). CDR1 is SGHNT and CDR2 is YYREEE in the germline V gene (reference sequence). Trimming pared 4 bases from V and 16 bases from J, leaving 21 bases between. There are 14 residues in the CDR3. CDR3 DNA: TGTGCCAGCAGCCTTAGCGGGACGCCGGGGCCGCTCCACTTT. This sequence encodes CASSLSGTPGPLHF.

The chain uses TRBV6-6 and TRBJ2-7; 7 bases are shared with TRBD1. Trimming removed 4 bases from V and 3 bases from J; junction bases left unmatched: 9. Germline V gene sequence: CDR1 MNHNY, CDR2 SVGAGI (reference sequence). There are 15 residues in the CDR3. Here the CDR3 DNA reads TGTGCCAGCAGTTTCGTTTCCCGGGACAGCTACGAGCAGTACTTC. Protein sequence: CASSFVSRDSYEQYF.

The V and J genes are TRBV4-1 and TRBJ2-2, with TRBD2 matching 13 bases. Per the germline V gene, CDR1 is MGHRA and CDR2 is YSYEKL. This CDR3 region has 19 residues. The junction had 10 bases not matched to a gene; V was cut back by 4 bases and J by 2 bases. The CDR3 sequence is CASSPLGLAGDINTGELFF. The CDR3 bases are TGCGCCAGCAGCCCTCTAGGACTAGCGGGAGACATCAACACCGGGGAGCTGTTTTTT.

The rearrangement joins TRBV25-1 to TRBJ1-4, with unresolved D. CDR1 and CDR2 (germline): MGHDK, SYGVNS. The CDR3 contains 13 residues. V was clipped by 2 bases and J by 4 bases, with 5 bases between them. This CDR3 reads CASSEAYNEKLFF. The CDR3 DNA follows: TGTGCCAGCAGTGAAGCTTATAATGAAAAACTGTTTTTT.

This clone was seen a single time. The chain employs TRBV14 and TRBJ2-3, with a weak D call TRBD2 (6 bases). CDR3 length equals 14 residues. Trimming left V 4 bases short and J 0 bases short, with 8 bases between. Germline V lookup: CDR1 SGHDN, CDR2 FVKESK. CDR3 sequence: CASSRGLSTDTQYF. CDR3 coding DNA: TGTGCCAGCAGCCGGGGACTGAGCACAGATACGCAGTATTTT.

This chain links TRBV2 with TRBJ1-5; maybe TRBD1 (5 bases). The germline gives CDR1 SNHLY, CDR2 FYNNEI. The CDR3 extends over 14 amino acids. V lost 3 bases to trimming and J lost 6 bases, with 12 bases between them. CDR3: CASSEGRVAQPQHF. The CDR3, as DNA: TGTGCCAGCAGTGAGGGCAGGGTCGCTCAGCCCCAGCATTTT.

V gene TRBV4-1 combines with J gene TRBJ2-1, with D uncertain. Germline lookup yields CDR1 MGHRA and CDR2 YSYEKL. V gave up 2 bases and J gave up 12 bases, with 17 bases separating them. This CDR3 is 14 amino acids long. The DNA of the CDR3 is TGCGCCAGCAGCCAACCTTTAAGCCCGTGGCGGCAGTTCTTC. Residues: CASSQPLSPWRQFF.

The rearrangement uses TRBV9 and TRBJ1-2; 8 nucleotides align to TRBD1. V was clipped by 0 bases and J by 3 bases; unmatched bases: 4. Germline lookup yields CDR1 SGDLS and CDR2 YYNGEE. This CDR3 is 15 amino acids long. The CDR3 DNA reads TGTGCCAGCAGCGTAGCCGCAGGGGGCGACTATGGCTACACCTTC. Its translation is CASSVAAGGDYGYTF.

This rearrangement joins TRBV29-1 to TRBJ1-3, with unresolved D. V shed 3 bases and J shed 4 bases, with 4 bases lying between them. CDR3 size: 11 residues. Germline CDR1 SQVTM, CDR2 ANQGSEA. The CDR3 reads CSVERGNTIYF. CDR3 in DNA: TGCAGCGTTGAGAGGGGAAACACCATATATTTT.

The CDR3 loop reads CASSPRQIDSSYEQYF. The CDR3 region has the DNA TGTGCCAGCTCACCCAGACAGATCGATAGCTCCTACGAGCAGTACTTC. The chain joins TRBV18 to TRBJ2-7; D is perhaps TRBD1 (5 bases). V lost 3 bases and J lost 0, with 15 bases in between. Germline-derived CDR1 and CDR2 are KGHSH and LQKENI. The CDR3 covers 16 residues. The full variable domain, in which reference TRBV18 and TRBJ2-7 provide the parts outside the CDR3, is NAGVMQNPRHLVRRRGQEARLRCSPMKGHSHVYWYRQLPEEGLKFMVYLQKENIIDESGMPKERFSAEFPKEGPSILRIQQVVRGDSAAYFCASSPRQIDSSYEQYFGPGTRLTVT.

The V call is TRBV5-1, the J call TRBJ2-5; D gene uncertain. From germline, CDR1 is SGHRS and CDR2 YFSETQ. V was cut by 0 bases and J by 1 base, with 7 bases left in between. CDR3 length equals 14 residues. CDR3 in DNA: TGCGCCAGCAGCTTGGGATGGGGCCAAGAGACCCAGTACTTC. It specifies CASSLGWGQETQYF.

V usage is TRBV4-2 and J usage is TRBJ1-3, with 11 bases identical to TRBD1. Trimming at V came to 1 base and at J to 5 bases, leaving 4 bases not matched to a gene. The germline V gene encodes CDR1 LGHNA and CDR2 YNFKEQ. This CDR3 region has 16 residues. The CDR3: CASSQGGTGGRNTIYF. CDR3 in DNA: TGTGCCAGCAGCCAAGGGGGGACAGGGGGTAGAAACACCATATATTTT.

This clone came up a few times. The DNA of the CDR3 is TGTGCCAGCAGTGGGCTAGCGGGAGTTCCAGATACGCAGTATTTT. This encodes CASSGLAGVPDTQYF. V usage is TRBV2 and J usage is TRBJ2-3; 10 positions match TRBD2. The V and J ends lost 4 bases and 4 bases, in that order; junction bases with no gene match: 5. This CDR3 has 15 residues. CDR1 SNHLY and CDR2 FYNNEI come from the germline V gene. The entire variable domain, with the rest obtained from reference TRBV2 and TRBJ2-3, is as follows: EPEVTQTPSHQVTQMGQEVILRCVPISNHLYFYWYRQILGQKVEFLVSFYNNEISEKSEIFDDQFSVERPDGSNFTLKIRSTKLEDSAMYFCASSGLAGVPDTQYFGPGTRLTVL.

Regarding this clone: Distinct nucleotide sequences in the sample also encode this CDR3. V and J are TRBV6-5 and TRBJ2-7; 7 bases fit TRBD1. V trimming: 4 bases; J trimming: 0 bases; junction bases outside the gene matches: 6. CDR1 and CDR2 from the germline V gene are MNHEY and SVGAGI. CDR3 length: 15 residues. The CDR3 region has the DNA TGTGCCAGCAGTTCATCCGGGACAGTCTCCTACGAGCAGTACTTC. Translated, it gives CASSSSGTVSYEQYF.

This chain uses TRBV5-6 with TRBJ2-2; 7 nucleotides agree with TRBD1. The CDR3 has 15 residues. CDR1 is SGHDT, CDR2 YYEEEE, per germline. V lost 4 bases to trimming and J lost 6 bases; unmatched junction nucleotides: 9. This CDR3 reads CASSGRQGAAGELFF. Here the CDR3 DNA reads TGTGCCAGCAGCGGGCGACAGGGAGCTGCCGGGGAGCTGTTTTTT.

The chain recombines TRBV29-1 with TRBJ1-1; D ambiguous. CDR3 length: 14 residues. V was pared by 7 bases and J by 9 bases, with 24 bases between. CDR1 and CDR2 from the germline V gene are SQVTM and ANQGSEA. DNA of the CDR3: TGCAGCGCCCAAACCGACCCTCTCGGACTGAAAGCTTTCTTT. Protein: CSAQTDPLGLKAFF.

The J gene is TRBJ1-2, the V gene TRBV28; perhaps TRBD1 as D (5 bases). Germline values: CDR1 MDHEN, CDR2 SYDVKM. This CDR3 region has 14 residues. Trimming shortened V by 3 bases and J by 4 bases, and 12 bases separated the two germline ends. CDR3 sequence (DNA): TGTGCCAGCAGTTTTCAGGGAGGGAGCTATGGCTACACCTTC. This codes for CASSFQGGSYGYTF.